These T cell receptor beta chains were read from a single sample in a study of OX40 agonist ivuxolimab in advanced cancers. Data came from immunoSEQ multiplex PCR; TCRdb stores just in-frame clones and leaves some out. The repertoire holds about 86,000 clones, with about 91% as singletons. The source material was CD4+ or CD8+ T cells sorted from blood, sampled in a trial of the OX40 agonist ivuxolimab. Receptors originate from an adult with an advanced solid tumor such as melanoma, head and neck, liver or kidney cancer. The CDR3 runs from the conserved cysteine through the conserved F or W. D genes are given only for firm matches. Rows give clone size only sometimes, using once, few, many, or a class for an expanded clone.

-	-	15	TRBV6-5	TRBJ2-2	TGTGCCAGCGCCCCGGGGGGCGCGGGGACCGGGGAGCTGTTTTTT	CASAPGGAGTGELFF
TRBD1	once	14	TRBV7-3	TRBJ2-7	TGTGCCAGCAGCCCTACAGGGGCCCTCTACGAGCAGTACTTC	CASSPTGALYEQYF
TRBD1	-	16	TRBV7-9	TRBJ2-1	TGTGCCAGCAGCTCCCCAAGACAGGGGGCCTACAATGAGCAGTTCTTC	CASSSPRQGAYNEQFF
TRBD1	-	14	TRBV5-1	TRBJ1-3	TGCGCCAGCAAAGAGGGGGCAGCTGGAAACACCATATATTTT	CASKEGAAGNTIYF
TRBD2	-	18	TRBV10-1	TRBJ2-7	TGCGCCAGCAGTAAATGGACTAGCGGGAGGGCTTCTATCTACGAGCAGTACTTC	CASSKWTSGRASIYEQYF
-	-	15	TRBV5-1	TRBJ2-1	TGCGCCAGCAGCTTGTCCCGACATGGGGTGGATGAGCAGTTCTTC	CASSLSRHGVDEQFF
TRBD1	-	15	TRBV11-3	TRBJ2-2	TGTGCCAGCAGCTTAGTAGGGGGCGTTGGCGGGGAGCTGTTTTTT	CASSLVGGVGGELFF
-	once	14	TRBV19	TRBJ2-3	TGTGCCAGTAGGGATGGGGGTAGCACAGATACGCAGTATTTT	CASRDGGSTDTQYF
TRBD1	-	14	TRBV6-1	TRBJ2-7	TGTGCCAGCAGTGAACAGGCAGGGGGCCACGAGCAGTACTTC	CASSEQAGGHEQYF
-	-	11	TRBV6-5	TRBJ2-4	TGTGCCAGCAGTTACGGACGGCTACAGTACTTC	CASSYGRLQYF
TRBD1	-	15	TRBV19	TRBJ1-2	TGTGCCAGTAGTATAGCCGGGACAGACATCTATGGCTACACCTTC	CASSIAGTDIYGYTF
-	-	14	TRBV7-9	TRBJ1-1	TGTGCCAGCAGCGGACTGCCTGCGGCCACTGAAGCTTTCTTT	CASSGLPAATEAFF
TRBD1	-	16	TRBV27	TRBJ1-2	TGTGCCAGCACCCCGGGCAGGGGGCTGTCCGGCTATGGCTACACCTTC	CASTPGRGLSGYGYTF
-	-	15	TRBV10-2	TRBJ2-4	TGCGCCAGCAAGCCGTTAGAGGGAACCAAAAACATTCAGTACTTC	CASKPLEGTKNIQYF
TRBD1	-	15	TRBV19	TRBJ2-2	TGTGCCAGTAGCCCAGGGGGCACGAACACCGGGGAGCTGTTTTTT	CASSPGGTNTGELFF
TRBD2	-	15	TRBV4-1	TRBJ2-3	TGCGCCAGCAGCCATGACGGGGGGTATGAGAATACGCAGTATTTT	CASSHDGGYENTQYF
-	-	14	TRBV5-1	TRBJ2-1	TGCGCCAGCAGCGGTTATTCGGCGTACAATGAGCAGTTCTTC	CASSGYSAYNEQFF
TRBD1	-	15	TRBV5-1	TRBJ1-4	TGCGCCAGCAGCGTTGGGACAGACCTTAATGAAAAACTGTTTTTT	CASSVGTDLNEKLFF
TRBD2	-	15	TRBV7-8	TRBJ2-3	TGTGCCAGCAGCTCTAGCGGGATCGGCACAGATACGCAGTATTTT	CASSSSGIGTDTQYF
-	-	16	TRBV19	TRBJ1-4	TGTGCCAGTAGGACTGGGGCTTTAACGACTAATGAAAAACTGTTTTTT	CASRTGALTTNEKLFF
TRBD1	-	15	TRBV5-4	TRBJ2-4	TGTGCCAGCAGCGAACCGACAGGGCTGACAAACATTCAGTACTTC	CASSEPTGLTNIQYF
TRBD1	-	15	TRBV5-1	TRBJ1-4	TGCGCCAGCAGCTTGGAACAGGGGGCCTGGGAAAAACTGTTTTTT	CASSLEQGAWEKLFF
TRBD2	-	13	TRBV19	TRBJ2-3	TGTGCCACAGTAGCGGGGAGCACAGATACGCAGTATTTT	CATVAGSTDTQYF
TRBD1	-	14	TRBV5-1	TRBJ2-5	TGCGCCAGCAGCCTAGGACAGGGGGAACAGACCCAGTACTTC	CASSLGQGEQTQYF
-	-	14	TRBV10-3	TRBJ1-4	TGTGCCATCAGTGAGTCTGCCCTGAATGAAAAACTGTTTTTT	CAISESALNEKLFF
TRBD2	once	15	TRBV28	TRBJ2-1	TGTGCCAGCAGTTTAACTAGCGGGAGTGGTGGTGAGCAGTTCTTC	CASSLTSGSGGEQFF
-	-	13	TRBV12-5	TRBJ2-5	TGTGCTAGCGCCCTACGGGGTCGAGAGACCCAGTACTTC	CASALRGRETQYF
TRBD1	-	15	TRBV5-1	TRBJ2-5	TGCGCCAGCAGCACGGGGGACAGGGCAGGAGAGACCCAGTACTTC	CASSTGDRAGETQYF
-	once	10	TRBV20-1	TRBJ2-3	TGCAGTGCCCACTGGGATACGCAGTATTTT	CSAHWDTQYF
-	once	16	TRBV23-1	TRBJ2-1	TGCGCCAGCAGAGAGGCTGACAGTCCGACCGACAATGAGCAGTTCTTC	CASREADSPTDNEQFF
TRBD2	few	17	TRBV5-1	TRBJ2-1	TGCGCCAGCAGCCTCCCTAGCGGAGGCCCCCTAGGAAATGAGCAGTTCTTC	CASSLPSGGPLGNEQFF
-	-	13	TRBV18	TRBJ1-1	TGTGCCAGCTCACCAGAACTGAACACTGAAGCTTTCTTT	CASSPELNTEAFF
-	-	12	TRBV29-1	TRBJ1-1	TGCAGCGTTGGGGGCCAGGGGACTGAAGCTTTCTTT	CSVGGQGTEAFF
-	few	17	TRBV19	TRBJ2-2	TGTGCCAGTAGGCTTGACCCGGTCCTAGCGTACACCGGGGAGCTGTTTTTT	CASRLDPVLAYTGELFF
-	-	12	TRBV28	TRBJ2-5	TGTGCCAGCAGTTTATATGCAGAGACCCAGTACTTC	CASSLYAETQYF
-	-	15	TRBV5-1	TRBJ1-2	TGCGCCAGCGCGGCTGGAACCGGGGCTTCCTATGGCTACACCTTC	CASAAGTGASYGYTF
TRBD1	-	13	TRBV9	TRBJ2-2	TGTGCCACCCGACAGGGGGCGGGCGGGGAGCTGTTTTTT	CATRQGAGGELFF
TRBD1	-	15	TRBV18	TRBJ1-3	TGTGCCAGCTCACCCGGACAGGTCTCTGGAAACACCATATATTTT	CASSPGQVSGNTIYF
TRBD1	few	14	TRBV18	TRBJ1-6	TGTGCCAGCTCACCTCAGGGGGAGGGTTCACCCCTCCACTTT	CASSPQGEGSPLHF